This passage covers 23 T cell receptor beta chains from one sample sequenced in a study of somatic mutations in cytotoxic T cells in rheumatoid arthritis. Sequencing was performed with immunoSEQ multiplex PCR; in TCRdb, only in-frame clones are kept and a portion is missing. The sample carries some 26,000 clones, 82% recorded once. What was sequenced was CD8+ T cells sorted from blood. The receptors stem from a man aged 45-65 years in good health.

This chain links TRBV27 with TRBJ1-2; 7 bases line up with TRBD1. The CDR3 is 14 residues long. In germline, CDR1 is MNHEY, CDR2 SMNVEV (reference sequence). The trim removed 6 bases at V and 4 bases at J, leaving 8 bases unmatched. CDR3 loop: CASRGSGGGYGYTF. CDR3 DNA sequence: TGTGCCAGCAGGGGTTCAGGGGGTGGCTATGGCTACACCTTC.

This clone has only a few counts. The V gene is TRBV7-9, the J gene TRBJ2-7, with D maybe TRBD2 (6 bases). The germline V and J ends were trimmed by 5 bases and 13 bases, with 18 bases remaining between them. The germline V gene encodes CDR1 SEHNR and CDR2 FQNEAQ (reference sequence). The CDR3 spans 12 residues. CDR3 sequence: CASSRTGVDLYF. Written as DNA, the CDR3 is TGTGCCAGCAGCCGGACGGGAGTGGACCTATACTTC. The entire variable domain, with the rest obtained from reference TRBV7-9 and TRBJ2-7, is as follows: DTGVSQNPRHKITKRGQNVTFRCDPISEHNRLYWYRQTLGQGPEFLTYFQNEAQLEKSRLLSDRFSAERPKGSFSTLEIQRTEQGDSAMYLCASSRTGVDLYFGPGTRLTVT.

This chain connects TRBV5-6 to TRBJ2-4, with D possibly being TRBD1 (5 bases). The germline V gene has CDR1 SGHDT and CDR2 YYEEEE. Trimming shortened V by 5 bases and J by 1 base, and 16 bases separated the two germline ends. The CDR3 sequence is 16 residues long. CDR3 DNA: TGTGCCAGCAGTTGGGGCAGGGTGTCGGCCAAAAACATTCAGTACTTC. Encoded protein: CASSWGRVSAKNIQYF.

The V gene is TRBV11-3, the J gene TRBJ2-2; the D gene could be TRBD1 or TRBD2 (5 bases each). The CDR3 contains 15 residues. Trimming pared 0 bases from V and 6 bases from J, leaving 11 bases between. Germline V gene sequence: CDR1 SGHNT, CDR2 YENEEA. The CDR3, as DNA: TGTGCCAGCAGCTTAGATCCAGGGACCGCCGGGGAGCTGTTTTTT. Translating it yields CASSLDPGTAGELFF.

The chain is built from TRBV12-5 and TRBJ1-1; D unresolved. V was pared by 1 base and J by 3 bases, with 15 bases between. The CDR3 length is 16 residues. Germline CDR1 and CDR2: LGHNT and FRNRAP. CDR3 amino acids: CASGLGGTYRHTEAFF. Here the CDR3 DNA reads TGTGCTAGTGGTTTGGGAGGCACATATCGGCACACTGAAGCTTTCTTT. Combining the CDR3 with reference TRBV12-5 and TRBJ1-1 gives the whole variable domain DARVTQTPRHKVTEMGQEVTMRCQPILGHNTVFWYRQTMMQGLELLAYFRNRAPLDDSGMPKDRFSAEMPDATLATLKIQPSEPRDSAVYFCASGLGGTYRHTEAFFGQGTRLTVV.

This clone was seen once. The rearrangement uses TRBV5-6 and TRBJ2-7; 10 nucleotides align to TRBD1. V gave up 1 base and J gave up 6 bases; unmatched junction bases: 4. The V gene's germline CDR1 is SGHDT and CDR2 YYEEEE. This CDR3 is 14 amino acids long. In nucleotides, the CDR3 is TGTGCCAGCAGCTTGAGGGGACAGGGGTCCGAGCAGTACTTC. It translates to CASSLRGQGSEQYF.

Here the CDR3 DNA reads TGTGCCAGCAGCGTCGGGGGGAACTATGGCTACACCTTC. Protein product: CASSVGGNYGYTF. The rearrangement joins TRBV5-4 to TRBJ1-2, with D perhaps TRBD1 (5 bases). CDR1 SGHNT and CDR2 YYREEE come from the germline V gene (reference sequence). There are 13 residues in the CDR3. V shed 4 bases and J shed 2 bases, with 9 bases lying between them.

In the case of this clone: A junction boundary mismatches the germline segment, possibly from a read error. The rearrangement joins TRBV9 to TRBJ2-5; weak D call: TRBD2 (7 bases). CDR3 length: 16 residues. Germline V CDR1 and CDR2: SGDLS, YYNGEE. CDR3 loop: CASSSGAGEDQKTQYF. CDR3 DNA sequence: TGTGCCAGCAGTTCAGGGGCGGGAGAGGACCAAAAGACCCAGTACTTC.

The chain has TRBV7-6 and TRBJ2-3; 8 bases align to TRBD1. This CDR3 is built from 15 residues. The germline gives CDR1 SGHVS, CDR2 FNYEAQ. V trimming: 5 bases; J trimming: 1 base; junction bases outside the gene matches: 5. The CDR3 bases are TGTGCCAGCAGCCTCAAGACAGGGGGCACAGATACGCAGTATTTT. Protein sequence: CASSLKTGGTDTQYF.

The J gene is TRBJ2-7, the V gene TRBV10-2, with TRBD1 matching 10 bases. The trim removed 8 bases at V and 6 bases at J, leaving 7 bases unmatched. The CDR3 spans 13 residues. The germline CDR1 and CDR2 sequences are WSHSY and SAAADI. CDR3 residues: CASEDRGGFEQYF. Here the CDR3 DNA reads TGCGCCAGCGAGGACAGGGGGGGTTTCGAGCAGTACTTC.

The genes are TRBV6-5 and TRBJ2-1; 13 bases match TRBD2. CDR1 and CDR2 (germline): MNHEY, SVGAGI. V shed 6 bases and J 7 bases; nucleotides not matched to a gene: 6. There are 15 residues in the CDR3. The CDR3 here is CASRRTSGSLNEQFF. The CDR3 coding sequence is TGTGCCAGCAGGAGGACTAGCGGGAGCCTAAATGAGCAGTTCTTC.

This chain links TRBV7-8 with TRBJ2-3, with 8 bases fitting TRBD1. This CDR3 has 16 amino acids. The trim removed 4 bases at V and 8 bases at J, leaving 14 bases unmatched. The germline CDR1 and CDR2 sequences are SGHVS and FQNEAQ. The DNA for the CDR3 is TGTGCCAGCAGCTCGCGGGACAGGCGGAAAACGGGTACGCAGTATTTT. It is translated as CASSSRDRRKTGTQYF.

This clone was seen only a few times. J is TRBJ2-3 and V is TRBV5-1, with 9 bases fitting TRBD2. Trimming removed 5 bases from V and 0 bases from J; junction bases left unmatched: 4. From germline, CDR1 is SGHRS and CDR2 YFSETQ. The CDR3 has 15 residues. The CDR3 sequence is CASRVTSGSTDTQYF. CDR3 sequence (DNA): TGCGCCAGCAGGGTAACTAGCGGGAGCACAGATACGCAGTATTTT.

This sequence joins TRBV7-6 and TRBJ2-3; perhaps TRBD2 as D (5 bases). This CDR3 spans 15 amino acids. Trimming removed 2 bases at V and 1 base at J, with 10 bases between. Germline V lookup: CDR1 SGHVS, CDR2 FNYEAQ. The CDR3 sequence is CASSLIPAGTDTQYF. The CDR3 nucleotides read TGTGCCAGCAGCTTAATTCCAGCGGGCACAGATACGCAGTATTTT.

This clone appeared once. This chain uses TRBV9 with TRBJ2-2; the D is unclear. From germline, CDR1 is SGDLS and CDR2 YYNGEE. The V gene lost 4 bases and the J gene lost 6 bases, with 10 bases spanning the gap. There are 13 residues in the CDR3. DNA of the CDR3: TGTGCCAGCAGCTCTAGAGGCCCCGGGGAGCTGTTTTTT. This codes for CASSSRGPGELFF.

This clone was observed once. The chain has TRBV25-1 and TRBJ1-5; D may be TRBD1 (5 bases). Germline V gene data show CDR1 as MGHDK and CDR2 as SYGVNS. Trimming removed 3 bases from V and 7 bases from J, with 10 bases in between. CDR3 length: 13 amino acids. The CDR3 bases are TGTGCCAGCAGTGATAGGGGATTCCAGCCCCAGCATTTT. It yields the protein CASSDRGFQPQHF.

This rearrangement joins TRBV2 to TRBJ2-7; no clear D. The CDR3 runs to 10 residues. CDR1 and CDR2 from the germline V gene are SNHLY and FYNNEI. Trimming stripped 6 bases from V and 3 bases from J, with 3 bases between. The CDR3 reads CASRGYEQYF. Written as DNA, the CDR3 is TGTGCCAGCAGAGGCTACGAGCAGTACTTC.

V usage is TRBV6-1 and J usage is TRBJ2-7; TRBD2 matches at 9 bases. V was clipped by 6 bases and J by 4 bases; unmatched bases: 10. The CDR3 is 15 residues long. Germline values: CDR1 MNHNS, CDR2 SASEGT. The CDR3 region is CASRDLAGGPYEQYF. CDR3 sequence (DNA): TGTGCCAGCAGGGACTTGGCGGGAGGGCCGTACGAGCAGTACTTC.

The rearrangement uses TRBV29-1 and TRBJ2-2; no clear D gene. V shed 4 bases and J shed 2 bases, with 5 bases lying between them. Germline V CDR1 and CDR2: SQVTM, ANQGSEA. The CDR3 length is 12 residues. CDR3 nucleotides: TGCAGCGTTGGCAGCAACACCGGGGAGCTGTTTTTT. Protein: CSVGSNTGELFF.

This chain links TRBV2 with TRBJ2-3; D tentatively reads TRBD1 or TRBD2 (5 bases each). Trimming took 2 bases from V and 2 from J, leaving 14 bases between them. This CDR3 has 16 amino acids. Per germline, CDR1 SNHLY and CDR2 FYNNEI. CDR3 loop: CASSESGARPTDTQYF. As DNA, the CDR3 is TGTGCCAGCAGTGAATCCGGGGCACGGCCCACAGATACGCAGTATTTT.

The chain carries TRBV7-9 and TRBJ2-1, with no clear D. The CDR3 consists of 14 residues. Trimming took 0 bases from V and 7 from J, leaving 10 bases between them. Germline CDR1 reads SEHNR; CDR2 reads FQNEAQ (reference sequence). This CDR3 is CASSLAHSVNEQFF. The CDR3 DNA reads TGTGCCAGCAGCTTAGCGCACTCAGTTAATGAGCAGTTCTTC.

V is TRBV2 and J is TRBJ2-7; no firm D call. The V end lost 4 bases, the J end lost 7 bases, and 8 bases lay between the germline ends. CDR3 size: 11 residues. CDR1 is SNHLY, CDR2 FYNNEI, per germline. The CDR3 DNA is TGTGCCAGCAGTGTAGTCAGGGAGCAGTACTTC. It is translated as CASSVVREQYF. The full variable domain, rest sourced from reference TRBV2 and TRBJ2-7, is EPEVTQTPSHQVTQMGQEVILRCVPISNHLYFYWYRQILGQKVEFLVSFYNNEISEKSEIFDDQFSVERPDGSNFTLKIRSTKLEDSAMYFCASSVVREQYFGPGTRLTVT.

In its sample, this clone was seen a few times. J is TRBJ2-2 and V is TRBV6-1; D not certain. Germline assignment: CDR1 MNHNS and CDR2 SASEGT. V lost 2 bases and J lost 2, with 9 bases in between. This CDR3 spans 15 amino acids. The CDR3 DNA reads TGTGCCAGCAGTGAACTTACAGTCAACACCGGGGAGCTGTTTTTT. It translates to CASSELTVNTGELFF.